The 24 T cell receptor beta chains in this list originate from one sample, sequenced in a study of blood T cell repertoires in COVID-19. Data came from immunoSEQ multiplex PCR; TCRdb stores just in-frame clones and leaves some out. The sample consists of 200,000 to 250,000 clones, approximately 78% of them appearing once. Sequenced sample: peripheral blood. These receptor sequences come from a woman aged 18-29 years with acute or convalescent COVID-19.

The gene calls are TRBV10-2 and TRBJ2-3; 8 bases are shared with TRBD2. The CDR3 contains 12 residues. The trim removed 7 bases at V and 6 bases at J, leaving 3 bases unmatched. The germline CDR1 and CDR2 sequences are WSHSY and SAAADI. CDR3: CASNGGGDTQYF. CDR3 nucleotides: TGCGCCAGCAACGGGGGGGGTGATACGCAGTATTTT.

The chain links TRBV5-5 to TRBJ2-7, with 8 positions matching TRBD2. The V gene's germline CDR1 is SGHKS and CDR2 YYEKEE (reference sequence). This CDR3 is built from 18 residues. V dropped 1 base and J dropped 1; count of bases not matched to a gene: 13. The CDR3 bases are TGTGCCAGCAGCTTGCCCCCTAGCGGGCAACCTAGGTCCTACGAGCAGTACTTC. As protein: CASSLPPSGQPRSYEQYF. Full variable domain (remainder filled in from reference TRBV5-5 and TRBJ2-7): DAGVTQSPTHLIKTRGQQVTLRCSPISGHKSVSWYQQVLGQGPQFIFQYYEKEERGRGNFPDRFSARQFPNYSSELNVNALLLGDSALYLCASSLPPSGQPRSYEQYFGPGTRLTVT.

This CDR3 reads CASSLGTGDEQFF. CDR3 nucleotide sequence: TGCGCCAGCAGCTTGGGGACTGGGGATGAGCAGTTCTTC. The V and J genes are TRBV5-1 and TRBJ2-1, with TRBD2 as a possible D gene (5 bases). Deletions cut 0 bases from V and 8 bases from J, with 9 bases between. Germline V gene sequence: CDR1 SGHRS, CDR2 YFSETQ. The CDR3 extends over 13 amino acids.

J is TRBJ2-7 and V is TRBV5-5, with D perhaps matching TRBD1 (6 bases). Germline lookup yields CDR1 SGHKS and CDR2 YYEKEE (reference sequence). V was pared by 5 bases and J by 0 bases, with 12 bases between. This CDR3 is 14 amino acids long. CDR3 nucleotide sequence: TGTGCCAGCAGTAAGGACAGCAGCTCCTACGAGCAGTACTTC. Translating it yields CASSKDSSSYEQYF.

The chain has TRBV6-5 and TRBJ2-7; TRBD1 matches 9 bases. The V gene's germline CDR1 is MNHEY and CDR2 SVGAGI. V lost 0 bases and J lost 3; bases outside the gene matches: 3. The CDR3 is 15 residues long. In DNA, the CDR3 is TGTGCCAGCAGTTACTCCGGGACAGGGAACTACGAGCAGTACTTC. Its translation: CASSYSGTGNYEQYF.

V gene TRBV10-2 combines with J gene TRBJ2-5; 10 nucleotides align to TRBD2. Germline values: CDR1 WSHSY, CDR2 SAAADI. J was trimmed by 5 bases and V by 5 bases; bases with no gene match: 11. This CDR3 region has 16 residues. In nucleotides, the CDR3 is TGCGCCAGCAGTAAGGTCCTAGCGGGGGCCCTGGAGACCCAGTACTTC. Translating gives CASSKVLAGALETQYF.

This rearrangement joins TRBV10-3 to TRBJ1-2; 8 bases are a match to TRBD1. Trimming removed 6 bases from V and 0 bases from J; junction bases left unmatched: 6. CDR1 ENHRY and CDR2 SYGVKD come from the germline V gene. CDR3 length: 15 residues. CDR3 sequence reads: CAISPRTGTNYGYTF. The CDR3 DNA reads TGTGCCATCAGCCCGAGGACAGGGACTAACTATGGCTACACCTTC.

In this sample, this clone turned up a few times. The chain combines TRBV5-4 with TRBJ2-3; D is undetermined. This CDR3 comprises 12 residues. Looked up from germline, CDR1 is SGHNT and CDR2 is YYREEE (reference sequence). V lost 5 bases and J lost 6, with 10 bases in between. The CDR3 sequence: CASSYLEDTQYF. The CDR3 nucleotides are TGTGCCAGCAGTTATCTAGAGGATACGCAGTATTTT. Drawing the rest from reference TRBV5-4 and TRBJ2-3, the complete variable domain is ETGVTQSPTHLIKTRGQQVTLRCSSQSGHNTVSWYQQALGQGPQFIFQYYREEENGRGNFPPRFSGLQFPNYSSELNVNALELDDSALYLCASSYLEDTQYFGPGTRLTVL.

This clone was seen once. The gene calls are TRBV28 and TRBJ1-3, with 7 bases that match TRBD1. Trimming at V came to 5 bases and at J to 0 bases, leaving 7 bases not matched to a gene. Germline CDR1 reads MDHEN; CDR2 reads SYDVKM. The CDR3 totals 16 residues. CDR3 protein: CASSPGTVHSGNTIYF. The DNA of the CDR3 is TGTGCCAGCAGTCCGGGGACAGTCCACTCTGGAAACACCATATATTTT.

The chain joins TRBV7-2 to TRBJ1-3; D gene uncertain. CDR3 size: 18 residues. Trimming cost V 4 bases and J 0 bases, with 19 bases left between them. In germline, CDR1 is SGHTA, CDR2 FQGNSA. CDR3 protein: CASSSALTGASSGNTIYF. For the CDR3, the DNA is TGTGCCAGCAGCTCCGCGTTGACGGGAGCCAGCTCTGGAAACACCATATATTTT.

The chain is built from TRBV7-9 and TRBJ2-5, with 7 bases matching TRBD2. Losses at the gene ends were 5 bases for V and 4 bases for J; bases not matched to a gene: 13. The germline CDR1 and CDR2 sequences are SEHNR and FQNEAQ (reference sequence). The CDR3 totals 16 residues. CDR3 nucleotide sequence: TGTGCCAGCAGCCCCCTTTACACTAGCGTAGGAGAGACCCAGTACTTC. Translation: CASSPLYTSVGETQYF. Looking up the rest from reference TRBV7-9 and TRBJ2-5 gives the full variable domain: DTGVSQNPRHKITKRGQNVTFRCDPISEHNRLYWYRQTLGQGPEFLTYFQNEAQLEKSRLLSDRFSAERPKGSFSTLEIQRTEQGDSAMYLCASSPLYTSVGETQYFGPGTRLLVL.

For the CDR3, the DNA is TGTGCCAGCAGACTGGACAGTAATAATTCACCCCTCCACTTT. Encoded protein: CASRLDSNNSPLHF. V is TRBV28 and J is TRBJ1-6; tentatively, D is TRBD1 (6 bases). This CDR3 spans 14 amino acids. Trimming took 6 bases from V and 5 from J, leaving 11 bases between them. Germline V gives CDR1 MDHEN, CDR2 SYDVKM. Variable domain in full (rest from reference TRBV28 and TRBJ1-6): DVKVTQSSRYLVKRTGEKVFLECVQDMDHENMFWYRQDPGLGLRLIYFSYDVKMKEKGDIPEGYSVSREKKERFSLILESASTNQTSMYLCASRLDSNNSPLHFGNGTRLTVT.

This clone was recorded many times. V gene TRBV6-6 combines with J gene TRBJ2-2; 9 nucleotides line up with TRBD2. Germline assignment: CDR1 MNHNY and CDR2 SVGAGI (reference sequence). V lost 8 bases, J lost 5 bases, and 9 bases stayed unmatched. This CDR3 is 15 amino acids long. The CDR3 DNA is TGTGCCAGCTACTTTAGCGGGAGAGGGACCGGGGAGCTGTTTTTT. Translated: CASYFSGRGTGELFF.

This chain's CDR3 is CASSYTPPASGQETQYF. Written as DNA, the CDR3 is TGTGCCAGCAGTTACACCCCCCCGGCTAGCGGACAAGAGACCCAGTACTTC. This chain connects TRBV6-2 or TRBV6-3 to TRBJ2-5; 7 bases agree with TRBD2. The germline V gene encodes CDR1 MNHEY and CDR2 SVGEGT. Germline trimming cut 2 bases from V and 2 bases from J; bases unmatched to any gene: 11. The CDR3 has 17 amino acids.

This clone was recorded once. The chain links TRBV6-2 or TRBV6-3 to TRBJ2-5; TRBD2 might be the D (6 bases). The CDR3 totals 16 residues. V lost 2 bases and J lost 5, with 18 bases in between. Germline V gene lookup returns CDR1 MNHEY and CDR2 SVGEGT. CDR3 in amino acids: CASSYRGTAVGETQYF. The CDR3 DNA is TGTGCCAGCAGTTACCGCGGGACCGCGGTGGGGGAGACCCAGTACTTC.

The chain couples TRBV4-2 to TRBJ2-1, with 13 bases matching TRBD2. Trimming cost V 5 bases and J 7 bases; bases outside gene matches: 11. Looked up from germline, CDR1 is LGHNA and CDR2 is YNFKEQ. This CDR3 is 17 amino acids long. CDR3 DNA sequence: TGTGCCAGCAGCGACGGACTAGCGGGAGTAAGAAGGAATGAGCAGTTCTTC. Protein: CASSDGLAGVRRNEQFF.

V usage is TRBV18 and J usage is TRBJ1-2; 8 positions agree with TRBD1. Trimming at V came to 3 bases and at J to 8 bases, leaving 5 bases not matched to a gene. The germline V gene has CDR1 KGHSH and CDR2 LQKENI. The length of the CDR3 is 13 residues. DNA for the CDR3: TGTGCCAGCTCACCTCAGGGGGCGCCCGGCTACACCTTC. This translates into CASSPQGAPGYTF. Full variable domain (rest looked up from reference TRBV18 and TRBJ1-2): NAGVMQNPRHLVRRRGQEARLRCSPMKGHSHVYWYRQLPEEGLKFMVYLQKENIIDESGMPKERFSAEFPKEGPSILRIQQVVRGDSAAYFCASSPQGAPGYTFGSGTRLTVV.

This CDR3 reads CASSEERGRNSPLHF. In nucleotides, the CDR3 is TGTGCCAGCAGTGAAGAAAGGGGGCGGAATTCACCCCTCCACTTT. J is TRBJ1-6 and V is TRBV2, with 7 bases matching TRBD1. Looked up from germline, CDR1 is SNHLY and CDR2 is FYNNEI. The J segment lost 7 bases and the V segment lost 1 base, leaving 4 bases of the junction unmatched. The CDR3 has 15 amino acids.

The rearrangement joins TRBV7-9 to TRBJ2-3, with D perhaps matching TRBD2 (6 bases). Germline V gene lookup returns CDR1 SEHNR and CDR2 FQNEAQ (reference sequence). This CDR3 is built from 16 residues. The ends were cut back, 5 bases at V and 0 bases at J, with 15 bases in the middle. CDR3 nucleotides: TGTGCCAGCAGCCCGGGGACTGGATCTAGCACAGATACGCAGTATTTT. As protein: CASSPGTGSSTDTQYF.

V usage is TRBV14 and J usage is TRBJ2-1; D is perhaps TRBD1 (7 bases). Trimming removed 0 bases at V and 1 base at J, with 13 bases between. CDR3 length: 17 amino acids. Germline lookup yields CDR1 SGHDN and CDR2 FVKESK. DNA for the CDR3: TGTGCCAGCAGCCAAGAGGAGGGGGCTAATTCCTACAATGAGCAGTTCTTC. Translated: CASSQEEGANSYNEQFF.

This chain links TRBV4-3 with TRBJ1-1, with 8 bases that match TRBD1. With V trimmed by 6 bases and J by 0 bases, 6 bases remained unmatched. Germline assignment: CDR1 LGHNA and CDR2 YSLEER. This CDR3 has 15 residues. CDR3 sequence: CASSYGQGMNTEAFF. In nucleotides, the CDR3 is TGCGCCAGCAGTTACGGACAGGGAATGAACACTGAAGCTTTCTTT.

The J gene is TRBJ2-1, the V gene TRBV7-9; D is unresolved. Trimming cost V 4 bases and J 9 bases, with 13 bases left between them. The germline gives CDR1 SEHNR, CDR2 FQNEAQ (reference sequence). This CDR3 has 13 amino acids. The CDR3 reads CASSSPLRVEQFF. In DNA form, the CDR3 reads TGTGCCAGCAGCTCACCCCTTAGAGTTGAGCAGTTCTTC.

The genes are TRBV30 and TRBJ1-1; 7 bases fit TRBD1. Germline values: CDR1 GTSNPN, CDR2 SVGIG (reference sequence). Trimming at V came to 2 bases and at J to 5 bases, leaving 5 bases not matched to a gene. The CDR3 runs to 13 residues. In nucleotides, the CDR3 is TGTGCCTGGAGTACAGGGGTAGGAACTGAAGCTTTCTTT. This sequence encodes CAWSTGVGTEAFF.

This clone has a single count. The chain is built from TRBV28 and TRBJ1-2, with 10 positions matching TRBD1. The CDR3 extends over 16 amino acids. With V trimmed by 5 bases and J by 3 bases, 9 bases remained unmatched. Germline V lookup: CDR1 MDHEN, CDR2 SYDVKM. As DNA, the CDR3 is TGTGCCAGCAGTCCTCCCCTAGGGACAGGGGACTATGGCTACACCTTC. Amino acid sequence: CASSPPLGTGDYGYTF.